This T cell receptor (beta chain) was captured in a study of blood T cell repertoires in COVID-19. The CDR3 consists of 14 residues. The germline CDR1 and CDR2 sequences are LGHDT and YNNKEL (reference sequence). With 1 base clipped from V and 7 bases from J, the junction kept 4 bases outside the gene matches. Sequencing used immunoSEQ multiplex PCR; TCRdb keeps in-frame clones, though not all of them. The repertoire has fewer than 250,000 clones, 84% of them found once; the top ten carry 6.8%. The receptor was isolated from a woman between 40 and 50 years old who had recovered from COVID-19. The V call is TRBV3-1 (or the pseudogene TRBV3-2), the J call TRBJ1-5; TRBD1 matches at 7 bases. What was sequenced was PBMCs or T cells enriched from blood (not recorded which). In DNA, the CDR3 is TGTGCCAGCAGCCAAGGGACAGGCTTGCAGCCCCAGCATTTT. This codes for CASSQGTGLQPQHF.